This entry is about one T cell receptor beta chain. Germline V CDR1 and CDR2: LGHDT, YNNKEL (reference sequence). The CDR3 has 14 amino acids. The V gene lost 2 bases and the J gene lost 8 bases, with 10 bases spanning the gap. These data are taken from a study of identical twins. TCRdb re-called the 5' RACE reads through MiXCR, storing one row per CDR3 protein. The top ten hold over 1.5% of the sample, which has over 550,000 distinct CDR3 sequences, roughly 7.1% seen once. A further study also used this sample, focusing on yellow fever vaccine responses in identical twins.

This chain joins TRBV3-1 and TRBJ1-6; D not certain. The receptor was isolated from a woman between 18 and 29 years old in good health. Material for sequencing was PBMCs. The CDR3 nucleotides are TGTGCCAGCAGCCAAAGGTTGGGTGATTCACCCCTCCACTTT. This encodes CASSQRLGDSPLHF.